This T cell receptor (beta chain) was sequenced during a study of Ad26.COV2.S vaccination and SARS-CoV-2 variants. On the study more broadly: Within the COV1001 Ad26.COV2.S trial arm, the donor was enrolled. Into the muscle, Ad26.COV2.S was dosed once or twice, 56 days apart. Study findings and constraints: Vaccinees displayed broader spike-specific TCR repertoires than placebo recipients.

The treatment: some 20 received Ad26.COV2.S at low or high dose, single or two shots; roughly 5 received placebo; per-sample allocation not given. Specimens were obtained on day 63 following the first vaccine or placebo injection. Regarding this clone: As yet, its antigen is unknown. The identical CDR3 is also encoded by other nucleotide sequences in the sample.

The V and J ends lost 0 bases and 3 bases respectively, with 5 bases between them. The V gene's germline CDR1 is KGHSH and CDR2 LQKENI. The CDR3 totals 14 residues. Sequenced by immunoSEQ multiplex PCR; TCRdb stores in-frame clones only, minus some. This sample has some 420,000 clones, with around nine tenths found just once. The chain joins TRBV18 to TRBJ2-2; D is uncertain. The source was peripheral blood, collected in a trial of Ad26.COV2.S vaccine versus placebo. This TCR was recovered from a person aged 18-60 years who received the Ad26.COV2.S COVID-19 vaccine or a placebo. The CDR3 is CASSPPQDTGELFF. The DNA for the CDR3 is TGTGCCAGCTCACCACCGCAAGACACCGGGGAGCTGTTTTTT. Full variable domain (missing parts from reference TRBV18 and TRBJ2-2): NAGVMQNPRHLVRRRGQEARLRCSPMKGHSHVYWYRQLPEEGLKFMVYLQKENIIDESGMPKERFSAEFPKEGPSILRIQQVVRGDSAAYFCASSPPQDTGELFFGEGSRLTVL.